This T cell receptor (beta chain) was recorded in a study of Ad26.COV2.S vaccination and SARS-CoV-2 variants. The study's findings and limits: Breadth, reportedly substantial, characterized the spike-specific CD8+ and CD4+ T cell responses after vaccination. In TCR breadth and depth analyses, total T cell responses may have been underestimated.

A note on this clone: Its matching antigen is unknown.

Sequenced by immunoSEQ multiplex PCR; TCRdb stores in-frame clones only, minus some. Of more than 300,000 clones listed, about 87% are singletons. Treatment described: around 19 received Ad26.COV2.S at low or high dose, single or two shots; 5 received placebo; per-sample allocation not given. Following the first vaccine or placebo injection, samples were taken on day 63. This adult donor, from Boston, was 18-55 years old. V trimming: 2 bases; J trimming: 2 bases; junction bases outside the gene matches: 11. CDR3 length: 17 amino acids. Germline loops: CDR1 MGHRA, CDR2 YSYEKL. The input for sequencing was peripheral blood, taken in a trial of Ad26.COV2.S vaccine versus placebo. The receptor was derived from a person aged 18-65 years who received the Ad26.COV2.S COVID-19 vaccine or a placebo. The V and J genes are TRBV4-1 and TRBJ1-1; 7 nucleotides match TRBD1. The CDR3 nucleotides read TGCGCCAGCAGCCAAATGAAGACAGGGCGGTCTAACACTGAAGCTTTCTTT. It specifies CASSQMKTGRSNTEAFF.